This T cell receptor beta chain was sequenced for a study of glioma-infiltrating T cells listed by TCRdb under 2016. Broadly, across the study: Low-grade gliomas were WHO grade II oligodendrogliomas or astrocytomas, and glioblastomas were WHO grade IV tumors sampled at initial rather than recurrent diagnosis. Glioma patients received dexamethasone for six or fewer days before surgery. For blood libraries, the target was about 4.5- to 10-fold sequencing coverage of 1 million or so peripheral T cells. Sequencing of TCR alpha- and beta-chain repertoires was performed on glioma tissue, on non-neoplastic brain tissue, and on matched peripheral blood mononuclear cells. To measure divergence between tissue and blood T-cell populations, each tissue-infiltrating repertoire was compared with the peripheral blood repertoire of the same patient. The paired cohort comprised three low-grade glioma patients, 7 or 8 primary glioblastoma patients and three non-glioma patients contributing non-neoplastic brain tissue. Summary of the overall study and its limitations: Patients with low tissue-blood divergence were marked by a signature set of shared blood CDR3 motifs, and this signature set was depleted in highly divergent patients. VJ-independent divergence between tissue and blood was found to be below expectation in non-neoplastic patients but above expectation in all gliomas, particularly low-grade gliomas. The group comparisons were based on small numbers of patients: three non-neoplastic, three low-grade glioma and seven to nine glioblastoma patients. Very few CDR3 sequences were shared between tissue and blood, attributed to high CDR3 diversity and limited sampling.

The iRepertoire nested amplicon-rescue multiplex PCR (arm-PCR) platform was used to amplify TCR alpha and beta CDR3 regions from RNA. The input for one-step reverse transcription and amplification was roughly 100-450 ng of either tissue mRNA or PBMC total RNA. After bead purification, a secondary multiplex PCR added Illumina adapters, and libraries were gel-purified between 200 and 400 bp. Demultiplexing relied on internal 6-nucleotide barcodes carried by the libraries. The libraries were sequenced on an Illumina MiSeq using 2x220 or 2x250 nucleotide paired-end reads. Turning to the authors' computational methods: Paired reads were merged using FLASH 1.2.11 and were aligned to the GRCh37 human genome using BWA-MEM, after which TRA and TRB reads were extracted. V and J assignment used an IMGT-derived reference of cassette sequences and CDR3 motifs that included pseudogenes. Reads were translated in three frames, and productive CDR3s were defined by a C…FGXG motif without stop codons. A clonotype was defined as a unique combination of a V-J cassette pair and a CDR3 amino acid sequence. Reads were filtered by Hamming distance, thresholded by each sample's sequence error rate in mapped regions. TCRdb reran the public reads through fastp at Q25 and MiXCR, keeping productive beta chains. CDR3 protein sequences are deduplicated, and each keeps its most common genes and DNA. These V and J calls are TCRdb output, not the study's own analysis. A total of more than 300,000 distinct CDR3 sequences appear in this sample, 41% of them only once. Of the sample, approximately 12% is held by the ten largest clones.

Surgical brain or tumor specimens were cryofrozen in liquid nitrogen immediately after resection, and peripheral blood cells were collected concurrently. Based on the germline V gene, the CDR1 and CDR2 sequences are SGHRS and YFSETQ. From the cysteine through the phenylalanine, the CDR3 covers 13 amino acids. Of all the DNA, just the CDR3 is kept, 39 bases in frame from base 1. The V end loses 1 base and the J end loses 5 bases, and a stretch of 9 bases separates them. As to this clonotype: It lacks a known antigen. No much larger clone is present one base from it, and per-base qualities are unavailable.

Here the chain combines TRBV5-1 and TRBJ2-5, with an unclear D gene assignment. The clonotype originates from a human donor with low-grade glioma or glioblastoma, undergoing nonglioma brain surgery, or in good health (not recorded which). The material sequenced was glioma tissue, nonneoplastic brain tissue, or PBMCs (not recorded which). The sequence in DNA is TGCGCCAGCAGCTTGTGGGCGGCGGAGACCCAGTACTTC. Protein translation: CASSLWAAETQYF.